This record covers a single T cell receptor (beta chain). This clone occurred a few times. Its cognate antigen has yet to be identified. No per-base quality is available; no much larger clone lies one base away. The cysteine opens and the phenylalanine closes a CDR3 of 15 amino acids. The only DNA kept is the CDR3, 45 bases in frame from the first base. According to the germline V gene, CDR1 reads MNHEY and CDR2 reads SVGAGI. At the junction V is shortened by 6 bases and J by 8 bases; bases outside the gene matches: 8. The data belong to a study of cytomegalovirus exposure and HLA in healthy donors (dated by TCRdb to about 2017). At the level of the whole study: An earlier analysis of around 600 of the donors reported 276 Gb of sequence data and around 110 million unique TCR beta sequences from about 179 million T cells. Every discovery cohort repertoire had been produced on one sequencing platform. Of the roughly 390 genotyped donors, around 81% fell in the genetic ancestry cluster associated with self-reported Caucasian donors. The study combined high-throughput TCR immunosequencing, statistical association of individual TCRs with disease status, and machine learning to predict cytomegalovirus infection status. Typing coverage differed by locus: A, B, C, DRB1 and DQB1 were typed in about 620-640 donors, DQA1 in 500 to 550, DPA1 in some 610, and DPB1 in approximately 450. An earlier analysis of several hundred of the donors applied high-throughput TCR beta sequencing to assess whether each TCR beta V gene segment acted as functional or pseudogenic. In a later analysis, previously published TCR beta repertoires from 666 donors were re-analyzed and high-resolution HLA genotyping was added so that TCR occurrence patterns could be studied. The study aimed to test whether signatures of past pathogen exposure could be identified by cataloging public T cell receptors. Across 300 to 500 genotyped donors of the cohort, an average of about 250,000 unique TCR beta nucleotide sequences per donor were sequenced, and roughly a sixth of those sequences were non-productive. Class I and class II HLA loci were covered by the typing at four-digit resolution. Because of strong linkage in the cohort, 5 or 6 DR-DQ haplotypes were treated as single units for association and clustering. In the later analysis, no new phenotypic data were used to find candidate immune exposures; instead, reliance was placed on TCR beta sequences and their occurrence across donors. A later genetic analysis took genome-wide SNP genotypes for about 55% of the 666 donors and used that subset as a discovery cohort. The T cell repertoires of several hundred subjects were profiled by immunosequencing and related to cytomegalovirus serostatus. Donor age, sex, ethnicity and CMV serostatus were collected together with the repertoire data. A separate validation cohort of approximately 120 different subjects was used in addition to the approximately 670-subject first cohort. An early release that covered approximately 600 HLA-typed donors contained approximately 290 gigabases of sequencing data and tens of millions of unique TCR sequences. The research as a whole found: A later analysis found that most CMV-associated TCR beta chains appeared HLA-restricted, with HLA associations seemingly driven largely by CMV exposure. In a later analysis, several top co-occurrence clusters were reported to appear linked to parvovirus B19, influenza, CMV and Epstein-Barr virus. A later analysis associated about 17,000 TCR beta sequences with specific HLA alleles at a false discovery rate of 0.05. The cohort was sequenced for TCR beta chains only, and without alpha or paired-chain data the features that could be detected were limited. Across donors, most TCR sequences were observed very rarely, whereas some public TCRs were present in many individuals. A few of the identified cytomegalovirus-associated TCR beta chains were confirmed in vitro to be specific for cytomegalovirus antigens. In both the original and validation cohorts, the classifier was reported to diagnose cytomegalovirus status with high specificity and sensitivity. Assigning TCR associations to individual alleles was difficult when HLA alleles, especially DR and DQ, strongly co-occurred. For the cohort, immune exposure information was limited to CMV serostatus. Because counts were too low, roughly 16 rarely observed V segments, including chromosome 9 orphons, were left out of the earlier analysis of about 500 of the donors. Compared with equally common non-associated chains, HLA-associated TCR beta chains in a later analysis were more clonally expanded and had lower generation probabilities. The authors suggested that the approach could potentially be generalized to other disease states and immunological phenotypes. Linkage disequilibrium might explain the correlated functional status among segregating V segments, but an unknown experimental factor could not be ruled out. In the study, 150 to 200 TCR beta chains were listed as associated with cytomegalovirus. A further reported finding was that TCR beta sequences accurately predicted the HLA-A and HLA-B alleles for most subjects in the first cohort. An association between a missense DCLRE1C variant and V-gene and J-gene trimming of TCR beta chains was found in a later genetic analysis and replicated in an independent cohort. Because HLA typing was missing for some donors at each locus, association tests included only the typed subset. Broadly in line with IMGT annotations, most TCR beta V segments showed up in productive rearrangements about 90% or about 30% of the time in an earlier analysis of several hundred of the donors. A later analysis found that TCR association rates varied across HLA loci, with DRB1 alleles showing the most associated TCRs and HLA-C alleles the fewest. Sequencing depth was assumed to be roughly uniform across donors in the presence/absence analyses, though that assumption may not hold. A group of highly shared sequence variants was considered likely to be a technical artifact of the sequencing pipeline. Some IMGT-functional V segments, including TRBV6-2 and TRBV6-3, could not be told apart with the 87-base-pair reads, so those segments were excluded. In a later genetic analysis, fewer N-insertions in productive TCRs were reported among donors in an Asian-associated ancestry cluster than the approximately 630-donor mean.

In total, over 600 healthy bone marrow donors made up the cohort. Cohort members were all nominally healthy when sampled, although unrecorded immune exposures were likely present. The donor was CMV seronegative and belonged to the group of more than 300 seronegative cohort members. Every donor gave a peripheral blood sample, and the peripheral blood mononuclear cells from that sample were used for TCR beta sequencing. The Qiagen DNeasy Blood Extraction Kit was used to extract genomic DNA from the blood cell samples. To prepare the library, the immunoSEQ multiplex PCR assay was applied. The multiplex PCR relied on a mix of 60 forward primers for TCR Vbeta segments and 13 reverse primers for TCR Jbeta segments. The CDR3 region of rearranged TCR beta genes was amplified from genomic DNA with a multiplex PCR assay. Amplified TCR beta libraries were sequenced as 87-base-pair reads on the Illumina HiSeq System. The source study handled its data this way. A later analysis counted 65 million to 90 million unique TCR beta chains across the 650 to 700 repertoires, and some 11 million of these chains were shared by at least two donors. Raw reads were error-corrected and collapsed into unique sequences with a nearest-neighbor algorithm that merged closely related sequences to remove PCR and sequencing errors. To assign V, D and J gene segments, CDR3 sequences were aligned to IMGT reference sequences. For a sequence to be retained, a match of at least six nucleotides to both a V gene segment and a J gene segment was required. Rearrangements were called productive when the CDR3 lacked stop codons and stayed in frame with V and J; all others were non-productive. CDR3 was defined according to IMGT convention as the region running from the second conserved V-encoded cysteine to the conserved J-encoded phenylalanine. In an earlier analysis of roughly 580 of the donors, sequences lacking an unambiguous match to a single V gene segment were excluded. In an earlier analysis of 450 to 750 of the donors, a V segment was called functional when productive rearrangements were above 56.7%, and segregating when the standard deviation between donors exceeded 5%. A statistical classification framework was built for diagnosing cytomegalovirus status from the catalog of TCR beta chain sequences. In a later analysis, V and J genes were assigned by comparing TCR nucleotide sequences against IMGT/GENE-DB human TR gene sequences. Using the TCRdist pipeline, a later analysis assigned CDR3 sequences along with most-parsimonious VDJ recombination scenarios. A later analysis defined each TCR beta chain by its CDR3 amino acid sequence plus V-gene family, and excluded reads lacking a unique V-gene family. As a way to deal with suspected cross-contamination and a sequencing artifact, a later analysis dropped 640 or so nucleotide sequences that were highly shared and had low generation probability. A later analysis calculated a clonal expansion index for each public chain from normalized within-repertoire ranks of inferred template counts. A later analysis computed generation probabilities with a VDJ recombination model fitted to out-of-frame rearrangements, and checked the results against IGoR. Hypergeometric tests were used in a later analysis to score TCR-TCR, TCR-HLA and TCR-CMV co-occurrence, with a repertoire-size bias correction applied to the TCR pairs. A later analysis estimated false discovery rates by permuting HLA or CMV assignments 20 times. A later analysis grouped co-occurring TCRs with DBSCAN, adding TCRdist sequence similarity when clustering within HLA-allele-positive subsets. For co-occurrence clustering, repertoires with fewer than 30,000 or more than 120,000 public chains were excluded, along with 5 or 6 repertoires with anomalous nucleotide sharing. Entries here come from immuneACCESS through TCRdb and include only in-frame sequences with V and J called. Some clones fail to appear in such tables; in the studies checked, an unresolved V gene covers under half of the shortfall, and the cause of the remainder is unknown. The DNA gave D and trimming, while V, J and clone size come from that table. The sample records 150,000 or so clones, more than 70% of which are singletons. Jointly, the top ten make up 2% to 2.5% of the sample.

The origin of this receptor is a man over 45 in good health and CMV-seronegative. This receptor chain uses TRBV6-5 and TRBJ2-5; 14 central bases correspond to TRBD2. Material for sequencing was PBMCs. CDR3 protein: CASSSLGLAGETQYF. The DNA sequence is TGTGCCAGCAGCTCATTGGGACTAGCGGGAGAAACCCAGTACTTC.